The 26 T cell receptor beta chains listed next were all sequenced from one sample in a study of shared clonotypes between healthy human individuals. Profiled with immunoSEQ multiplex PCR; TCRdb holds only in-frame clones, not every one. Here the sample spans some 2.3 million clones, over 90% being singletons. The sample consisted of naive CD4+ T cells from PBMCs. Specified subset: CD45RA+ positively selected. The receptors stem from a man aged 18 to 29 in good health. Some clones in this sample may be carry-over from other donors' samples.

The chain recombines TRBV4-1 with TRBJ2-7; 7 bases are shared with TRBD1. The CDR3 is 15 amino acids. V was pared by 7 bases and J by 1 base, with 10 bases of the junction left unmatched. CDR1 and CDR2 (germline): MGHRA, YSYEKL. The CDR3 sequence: CASTITAGGSYEQYF. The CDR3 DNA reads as TGCGCCAGCACCATTACCGCAGGGGGATCCTACGAGCAGTACTTC.

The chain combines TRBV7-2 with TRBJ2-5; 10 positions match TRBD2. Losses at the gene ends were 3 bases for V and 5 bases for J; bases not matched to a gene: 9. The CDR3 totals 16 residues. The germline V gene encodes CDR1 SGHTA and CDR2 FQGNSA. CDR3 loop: CASSFPSGSLGETQYF. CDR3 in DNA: TGTGCCAGCAGCTTTCCTAGCGGGAGTCTAGGTGAGACCCAGTACTTC.

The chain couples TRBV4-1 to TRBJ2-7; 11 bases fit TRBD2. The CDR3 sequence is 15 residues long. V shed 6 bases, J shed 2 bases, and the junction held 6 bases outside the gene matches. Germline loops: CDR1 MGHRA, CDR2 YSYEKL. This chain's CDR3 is CASRLGLAGPYEQYF. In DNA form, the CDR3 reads TGCGCCAGCAGACTCGGACTAGCGGGCCCCTACGAGCAGTACTTC.

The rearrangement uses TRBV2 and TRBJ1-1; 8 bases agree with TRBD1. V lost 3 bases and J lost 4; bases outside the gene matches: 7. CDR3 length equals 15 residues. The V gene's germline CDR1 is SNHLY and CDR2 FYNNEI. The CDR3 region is CASSDSDREGTEAFF. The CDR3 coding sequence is TGTGCCAGCAGTGATTCGGACAGGGAGGGCACTGAAGCTTTCTTT. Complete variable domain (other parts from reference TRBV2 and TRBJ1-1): EPEVTQTPSHQVTQMGQEVILRCVPISNHLYFYWYRQILGQKVEFLVSFYNNEISEKSEIFDDQFSVERPDGSNFTLKIRSTKLEDSAMYFCASSDSDREGTEAFFGQGTRLTVV.

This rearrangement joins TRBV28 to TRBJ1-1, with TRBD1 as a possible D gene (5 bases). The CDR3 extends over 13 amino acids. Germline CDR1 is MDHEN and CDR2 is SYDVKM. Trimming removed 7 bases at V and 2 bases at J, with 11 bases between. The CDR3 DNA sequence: TGTGCCAGCACGGAGACAGTAAACACTGAAGCTTTCTTT. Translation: CASTETVNTEAFF.

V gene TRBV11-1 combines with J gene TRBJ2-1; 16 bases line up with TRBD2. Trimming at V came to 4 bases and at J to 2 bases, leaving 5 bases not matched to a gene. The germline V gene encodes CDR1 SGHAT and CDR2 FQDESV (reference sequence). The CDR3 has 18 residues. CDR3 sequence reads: CASSSGTSGRGAYNEQFF. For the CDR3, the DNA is TGTGCCAGCAGCTCCGGGACTAGCGGGAGGGGGGCCTACAATGAGCAGTTCTTC. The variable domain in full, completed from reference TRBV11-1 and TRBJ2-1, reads EAEVAQSPRYKITEKSQAVAFWCDPISGHATLYWYRQILGQGPELLVQFQDESVVDDSQLPKDRFSAERLKGVDSTLKIQPAELGDSAMYLCASSSGTSGRGAYNEQFFGPGTRLTVL.

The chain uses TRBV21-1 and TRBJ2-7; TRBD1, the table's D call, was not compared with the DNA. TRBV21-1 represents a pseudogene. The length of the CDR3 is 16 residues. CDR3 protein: CASSKEQGPPSYEQYF. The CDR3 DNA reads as TGTGCCAGCAGCAAAGAGCAGGGTCCCCCTTCCTACGAGCAGTACTTC.

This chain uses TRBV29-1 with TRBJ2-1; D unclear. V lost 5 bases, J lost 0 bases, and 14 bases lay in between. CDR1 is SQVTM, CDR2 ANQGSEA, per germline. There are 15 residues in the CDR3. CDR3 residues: CSVLKRLSSYNEQFF. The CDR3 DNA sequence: TGCAGCGTTTTAAAACGACTGTCCTCCTACAATGAGCAGTTCTTC.

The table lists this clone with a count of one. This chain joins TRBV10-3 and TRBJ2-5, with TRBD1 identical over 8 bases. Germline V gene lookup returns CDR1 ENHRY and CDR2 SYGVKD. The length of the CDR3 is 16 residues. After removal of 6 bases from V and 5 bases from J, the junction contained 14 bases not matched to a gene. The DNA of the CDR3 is TGTGCCATCAGGCGAGAGGCCGGACAGGGTGTGGAGACCCAGTACTTC. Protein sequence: CAIRREAGQGVETQYF.

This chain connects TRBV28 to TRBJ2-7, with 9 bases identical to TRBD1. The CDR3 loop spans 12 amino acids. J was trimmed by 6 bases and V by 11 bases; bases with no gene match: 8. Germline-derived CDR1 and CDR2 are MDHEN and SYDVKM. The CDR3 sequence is CAVRDRVGEQYF. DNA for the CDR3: TGTGCCGTCCGGGACAGGGTAGGCGAGCAGTACTTC.

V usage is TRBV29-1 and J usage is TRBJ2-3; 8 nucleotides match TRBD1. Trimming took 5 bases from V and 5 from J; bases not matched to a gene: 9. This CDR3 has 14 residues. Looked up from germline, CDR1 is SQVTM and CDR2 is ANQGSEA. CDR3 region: CSVPLDRAGDTQYF. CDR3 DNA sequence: TGCAGCGTTCCCCTGGACAGGGCCGGAGATACGCAGTATTTT.

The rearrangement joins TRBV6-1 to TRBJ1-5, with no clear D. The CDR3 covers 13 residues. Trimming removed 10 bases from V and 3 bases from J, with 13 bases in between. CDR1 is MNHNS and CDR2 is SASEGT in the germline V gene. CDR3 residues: CAIRTEINQPQHF. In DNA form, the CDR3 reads TGTGCCATCAGGACGGAAATCAATCAGCCCCAGCATTTT.

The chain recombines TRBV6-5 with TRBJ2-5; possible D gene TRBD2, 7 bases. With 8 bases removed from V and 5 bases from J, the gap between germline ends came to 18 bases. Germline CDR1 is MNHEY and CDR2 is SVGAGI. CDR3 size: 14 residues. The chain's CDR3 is CASGGLAAGETQYF. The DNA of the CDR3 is TGTGCCAGCGGGGGGCTAGCGGCAGGGGAGACCCAGTACTTC.

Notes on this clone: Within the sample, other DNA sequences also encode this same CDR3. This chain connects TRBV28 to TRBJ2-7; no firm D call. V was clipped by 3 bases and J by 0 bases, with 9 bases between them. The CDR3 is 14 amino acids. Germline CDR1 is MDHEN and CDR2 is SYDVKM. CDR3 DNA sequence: TGTGCCAGCAGTTTTTATGGCAGCTCCTACGAGCAGTACTTC. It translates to CASSFYGSSYEQYF.

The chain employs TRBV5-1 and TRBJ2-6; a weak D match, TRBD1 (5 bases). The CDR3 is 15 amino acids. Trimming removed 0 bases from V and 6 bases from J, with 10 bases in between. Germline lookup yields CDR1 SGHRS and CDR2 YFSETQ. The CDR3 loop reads CASSLEGVQANVLTF. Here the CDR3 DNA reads TGCGCCAGCAGCTTGGAAGGGGTACAGGCCAACGTCCTGACTTTC.

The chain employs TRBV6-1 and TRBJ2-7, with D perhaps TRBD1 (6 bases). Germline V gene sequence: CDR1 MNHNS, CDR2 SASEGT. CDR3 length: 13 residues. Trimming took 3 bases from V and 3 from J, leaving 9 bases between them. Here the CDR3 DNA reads TGTGCCAGCAGTGACAGGGGTGACTACGAGCAGTACTTC. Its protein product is CASSDRGDYEQYF.

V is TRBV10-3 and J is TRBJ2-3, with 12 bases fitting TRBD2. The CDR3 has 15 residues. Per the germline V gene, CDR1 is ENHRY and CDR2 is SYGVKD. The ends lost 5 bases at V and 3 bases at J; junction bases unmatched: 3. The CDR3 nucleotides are TGTGCCATCAGTTCAACTAGCGGGGGGACAGATACGCAGTATTTT. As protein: CAISSTSGGTDTQYF.

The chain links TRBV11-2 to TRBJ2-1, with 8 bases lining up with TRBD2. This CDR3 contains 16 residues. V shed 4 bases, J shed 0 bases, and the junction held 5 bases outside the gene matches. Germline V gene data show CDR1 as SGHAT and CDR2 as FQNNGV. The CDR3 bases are TGTGCCAGCAGCTCAATAGCGGGGAGCTCCTACAATGAGCAGTTCTTC. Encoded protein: CASSSIAGSSYNEQFF.

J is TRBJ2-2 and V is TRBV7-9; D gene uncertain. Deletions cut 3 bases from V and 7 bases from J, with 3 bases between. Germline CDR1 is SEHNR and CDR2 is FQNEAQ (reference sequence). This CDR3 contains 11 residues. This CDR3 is CASSFIGELFF. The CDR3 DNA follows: TGTGCCAGCAGCTTCATCGGGGAGCTGTTTTTT.

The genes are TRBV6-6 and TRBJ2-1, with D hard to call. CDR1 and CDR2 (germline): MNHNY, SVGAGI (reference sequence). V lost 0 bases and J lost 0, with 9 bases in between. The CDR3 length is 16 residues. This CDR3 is CASSYSEKRSYNEQFF. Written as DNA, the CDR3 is TGTGCCAGCAGTTACTCGGAGAAACGCTCCTACAATGAGCAGTTCTTC.

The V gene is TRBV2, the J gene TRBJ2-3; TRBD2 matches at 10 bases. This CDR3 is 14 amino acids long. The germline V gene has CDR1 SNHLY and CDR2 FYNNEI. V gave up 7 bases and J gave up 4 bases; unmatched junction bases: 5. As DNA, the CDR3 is TGTGCCAGCAAATATCTAGCGGGAGCAGATACGCAGTATTTT. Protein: CASKYLAGADTQYF. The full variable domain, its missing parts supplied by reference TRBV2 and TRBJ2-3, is EPEVTQTPSHQVTQMGQEVILRCVPISNHLYFYWYRQILGQKVEFLVSFYNNEISEKSEIFDDQFSVERPDGSNFTLKIRSTKLEDSAMYFCASKYLAGADTQYFGPGTRLTVL.

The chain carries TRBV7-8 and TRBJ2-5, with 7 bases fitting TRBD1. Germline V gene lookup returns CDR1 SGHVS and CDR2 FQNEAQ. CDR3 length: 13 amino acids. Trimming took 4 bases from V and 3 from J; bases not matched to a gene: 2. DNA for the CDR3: TGTGCCAGCAGCTCCGGACAGGAAGAGACCCAGTACTTC. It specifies CASSSGQEETQYF.

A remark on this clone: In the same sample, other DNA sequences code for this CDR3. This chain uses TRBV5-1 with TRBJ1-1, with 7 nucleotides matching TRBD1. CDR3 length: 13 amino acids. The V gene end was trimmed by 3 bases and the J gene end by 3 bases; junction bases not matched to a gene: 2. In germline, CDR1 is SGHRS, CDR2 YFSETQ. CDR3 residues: CASSSGQDTEAFF. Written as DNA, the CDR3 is TGCGCCAGCAGCTCCGGACAGGACACTGAAGCTTTCTTT.

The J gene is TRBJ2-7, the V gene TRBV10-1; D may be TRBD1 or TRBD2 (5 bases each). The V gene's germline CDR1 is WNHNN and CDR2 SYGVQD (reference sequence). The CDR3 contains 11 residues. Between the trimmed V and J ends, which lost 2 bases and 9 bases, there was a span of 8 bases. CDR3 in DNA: TGCGCCAGCAGTGAGGGGACGAGGCAGTACTTC. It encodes CASSEGTRQYF.

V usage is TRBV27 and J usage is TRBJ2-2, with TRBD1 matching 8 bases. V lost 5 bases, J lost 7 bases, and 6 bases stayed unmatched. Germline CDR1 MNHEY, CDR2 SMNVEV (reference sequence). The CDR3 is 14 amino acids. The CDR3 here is CASSTTGGIGELFF. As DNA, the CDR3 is TGTGCCAGCAGTACAACAGGGGGGATCGGGGAGCTGTTTTTT.

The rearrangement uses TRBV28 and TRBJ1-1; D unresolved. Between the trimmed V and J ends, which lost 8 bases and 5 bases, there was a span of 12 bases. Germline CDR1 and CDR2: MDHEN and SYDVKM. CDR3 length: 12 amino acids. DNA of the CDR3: TGTGCCAGCGGACGAGCCTTTACTGAAGCTTTCTTT. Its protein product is CASGRAFTEAFF. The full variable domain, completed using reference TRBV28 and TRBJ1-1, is DVKVTQSSRYLVKRTGEKVFLECVQDMDHENMFWYRQDPGLGLRLIYFSYDVKMKEKGDIPEGYSVSREKKERFSLILESASTNQTSMYLCASGRAFTEAFFGQGTRLTVV.